The 27 T cell receptor beta chains listed next were all sequenced from one sample in a study of breast tumors, draining lymph nodes, adjacent tissues. Breast cancer patients provided tissue from their axillary draining lymph nodes. TCRdb redid the calling of the multiplex PCR reads with MiXCR, one entry per CDR3 protein. This sample carries fewer than 250,000 distinct CDR3 sequences, about 34% of them seen once, and the ten largest clones take about 1.4%. Sequenced sample: axillary lymph node tissue. These receptors originate from a female donor with breast cancer. Some clones in this sample may be carry-over from other donors' samples.

This clonotype has only a few counts. Possible read error: a much larger clone is one base away. This sequence joins TRBV11-2 and TRBJ2-6; D gene ambiguous. The V and J ends lost 2 bases and 6 bases respectively, with 11 bases between them. The length of the CDR3 is 15 residues. Germline V gene data show CDR1 as SGHAT and CDR2 as FQNNGV. CDR3: CASSLTGVAANVLTF. The CDR3 bases are TGTGCCAGCAGCTTAACCGGCGTTGCGGCCAACGTCCTGACTTTC.

The V call is TRBV2, the J call TRBJ2-5; TRBD1 might be the D (6 bases). In germline, CDR1 is SNHLY, CDR2 FYNNEI. CDR3 length equals 13 residues. Deletions cut 7 bases from V and 4 bases from J, with 13 bases between. The CDR3 bases are TGTGCCAGCACCAGGGACAATAGAGAGACCCAGTACTTC. Its protein product is CASTRDNRETQYF.

The rearrangement links TRBV7-9 to TRBJ2-7; D is perhaps TRBD1 (9 bases). Trimming took off 4 bases at V and 3 bases at J, with 16 bases between the two ends. The germline gives CDR1 SEHNR, CDR2 FQNEAQ (reference sequence). This CDR3 comprises 15 residues. CDR3 region: CASSYSGTGHYEQYF. The CDR3 DNA is TGTGCCAGCAGCTATAGCGGGACAGGGCACTACGAGCAGTACTTC.

Points on this clonotype: It may be a read error: a sequence one base away is much more abundant. The rearrangement links TRBV3-1 to TRBJ2-3; 8 nucleotides agree with TRBD1. This CDR3 spans 13 amino acids. Germline CDR1 LGHDT, CDR2 YNNKEL (reference sequence). V lost 4 bases, J lost 11 bases, and 8 bases stayed unmatched. CDR3 residues: CASSPAGGIMQYF. CDR3 nucleotide sequence: TGTGCCAGCAGCCCGGCAGGGGGCATTATGCAGTATTTT.

This clonotype came up many times. The genes are TRBV5-1 and TRBJ1-5, with 10 bases identical to TRBD1. Losses at the gene ends were 4 bases for V and 7 bases for J; bases not matched to a gene: 11. The CDR3 length is 16 residues. The germline V gene encodes CDR1 SGHRS and CDR2 YFSETQ. The CDR3 DNA reads TGCGCCAGCAGCCCAGGGACAGGGGTGTCGAGACAGCCCCAGCATTTT. It encodes CASSPGTGVSRQPQHF.

Regarding this clonotype: Since a much larger clone is just one base distant, this may be a read error. The CDR3 ends on some other residue instead of the conserved phenylalanine or tryptophan, so this is likely a read error. The chain couples TRBV9 to TRBJ2-5; D is unresolved. The CDR3 totals 13 residues. V lost 2 bases to trimming and J lost 5 bases, with 10 bases between them. Germline-derived CDR1 and CDR2 are SGDLS and YYNGEE. The CDR3 protein is CASSVSVGETQYS. The CDR3 bases are TGTGCCAGCAGCGTCAGCGTGGGGGAGACCCAGTACTCC.

This clonotype appeared many times. The V call is TRBV6-1, the J call TRBJ2-5, with D possibly being TRBD2 (6 bases). CDR1 and CDR2 from the germline V gene are MNHNS and SASEGT. This CDR3 region has 13 residues. V was clipped by 11 bases and J by 3 bases, with 16 bases between them. The DNA for the CDR3 is TGTGCCTTGGGGGTCGGGGGAAAAGAGACCCAGTACTTC. This gives the protein CALGVGGKETQYF.

This clonotype was seen ten or more times. V and J are TRBV29-1 and TRBJ2-3; no reliable D call. This CDR3 contains 12 residues. Germline V gene lookup returns CDR1 SQVTM and CDR2 ANQGSEA. Trimming cost V 2 bases and J 6 bases, with 9 bases left between them. In DNA form, the CDR3 reads TGCAGCGTTGAAAGGCCCGATGATACGCAGTATTTT. Translating gives CSVERPDDTQYF.

This clonotype showed up many times. V usage is TRBV6-1 and J usage is TRBJ2-1; either TRBD1 or TRBD2 may supply D (5 bases each). This CDR3 is 14 amino acids long. Germline V gene data show CDR1 as MNHNS and CDR2 as SASEGT. Trimming left V 4 bases short and J 10 bases short, with 17 bases between. The CDR3: CASSGRQGNSEQFF. CDR3 DNA sequence: TGTGCCAGCAGTGGGAGGCAGGGAAATAGCGAGCAGTTCTTC.

This clonotype was found many times. The chain couples TRBV7-8 to TRBJ2-7, with 13 bases aligning to TRBD2. This CDR3 is built from 16 residues. Germline V lookup: CDR1 SGHVS, CDR2 FQNEAQ. J lost 3 bases, V lost 5 bases, and 7 bases had no gene match. CDR3 nucleotide sequence: TGTGCCAGCAGCAATCCTTGGACTAGCGGGAGCTACGAGCAGTACTTC. It codes for CASSNPWTSGSYEQYF.

This clonotype was observed at least ten times. V gene TRBV7-2 combines with J gene TRBJ2-7; 12 bases are a match to TRBD2. In germline, CDR1 is SGHTA, CDR2 FQGNSA. Trimming took 4 bases from V and 7 from J; bases not matched to a gene: 8. The CDR3 contains 15 residues. CDR3 in amino acids: CASSSTSGRAEEQYF. The CDR3, as DNA: TGTGCCAGCAGCTCGACTAGCGGGAGAGCGGAAGAGCAGTACTTC.

Only a few counts were recorded for this clonotype. This chain joins TRBV6-5 and TRBJ2-7; 12 nucleotides line up with TRBD2. Looked up from germline, CDR1 is MNHEY and CDR2 is SVGAGI. The CDR3 is made up of 17 amino acids. The junction had 11 bases not matched to a gene; V was cut back by 5 bases and J by 3 bases. CDR3 residues: CASSHALRTSGNYEQYF. The CDR3 region has the DNA TGTGCCAGCAGTCACGCCCTCAGGACTAGCGGGAACTACGAGCAGTACTTC.

The J gene is TRBJ2-3, the V gene TRBV30; unclear D gene. The end of the DNA aligns better with TRBJ1-5, so the J call may be wrong. The CDR3 extends over 14 amino acids. Germline loops: CDR1 GTSNPN, CDR2 SVGIG (reference sequence). The CDR3 nucleotides are TGTGCCTGGAAGATAGGGCGAGGCACAGATACGCAGCATTTT. Translating it yields CAWKIGRGTDTQHF.

The chain employs TRBV29-1 and TRBJ2-7, with a possible D match to TRBD2 (5 bases). The CDR3 contains 13 residues. Germline loops: CDR1 SQVTM, CDR2 ANQGSEA. V gave up 3 bases and J gave up 3 bases, with 12 bases separating them. As DNA, the CDR3 is TGCAGCGTTGATGAAGCGGAGTTCTACGAGCAGTACTTC. Amino acid sequence: CSVDEAEFYEQYF.

This clonotype was recorded many times. This chain links TRBV24-1 with TRBJ2-1; possible D gene TRBD2, 6 bases. CDR3 length: 15 residues. CDR1 and CDR2 (germline): KGHDR, SFDVKD. V was trimmed by 0 bases and J by 6 bases, leaving 11 bases between them. The CDR3: CATSDLARGGNEQFF. The CDR3 DNA reads as TGTGCCACCAGTGATTTGGCCCGGGGAGGCAATGAGCAGTTCTTC.

As concerns this clonotype: This may come from a read error, since a much larger clone is one base off. The chain uses TRBV7-2 and TRBJ1-2; possibly TRBD1 for D (5 bases). The CDR3 runs 15 residues. Per germline, CDR1 SGHTA and CDR2 FQGNSA. The CDR3 spells CASSLEGRGPYGYPF. The CDR3 DNA reads TGTGCCAGCAGCTTAGAAGGACGGGGACCATATGGCTACCCCTTC.

On this clonotype: Since no conserved phenylalanine or tryptophan closes the CDR3, a read error is the likely cause. No DNA is shown, since the ends of the CDR3 on it are uncertain; the CDR3 is the one TCRdb lists. The chain uses TRBV9 and TRBJ2-6. From germline, CDR1 is SGDLS and CDR2 YYNGEE. With termini counted, the CDR3 has 15 amino acids. The CDR3 protein is CASSPTSSGANVPTL.

This clonotype was seen at least ten times. The chain has TRBV14 and TRBJ2-1; 8 nucleotides match TRBD1. Germline trimming cut 4 bases from V and 4 bases from J; bases unmatched to any gene: 12. Germline lookup yields CDR1 SGHDN and CDR2 FVKESK. The CDR3 is 17 amino acids. CDR3 in amino acids: CASSPQFRTGPYNEQFF. As DNA, the CDR3 is TGTGCCAGCAGCCCCCAGTTCAGGACAGGGCCTTACAATGAGCAGTTCTTC. The variable domain in full, completed from reference TRBV14 and TRBJ2-1, reads EAGVTQFPSHSVIEKGQTVTLRCDPISGHDNLYWYRRVMGKEIKFLLHFVKESKQDESGMPNNRFLAERTGGTYSTLKVQPAELEDSGVYFCASSPQFRTGPYNEQFFGPGTRLTVL.

This clonotype showed up many times. CDR3 sequence (DNA): TGTGCCAGCACCGGACGGGTGGGGAATGAGCAGTTCTTC. Its translation is CASTGRVGNEQFF. This chain joins TRBV6-9 and TRBJ2-1; D gene uncertain. Deletions cut 7 bases from V and 7 bases from J, with 14 bases between. Germline V lookup: CDR1 MNHGY, CDR2 SVAAGI. CDR3 length: 13 residues.

This clonotype showed up many times. The chain employs TRBV20-1 and TRBJ1-5, with D perhaps matching TRBD1 (6 bases). V was trimmed by 3 bases and J by 5 bases, leaving 11 bases between them. The CDR3 runs to 13 residues. Germline V lookup: CDR1 DFQATT, CDR2 SNEGSKA (reference sequence). CDR3 DNA: TGCAGTGCTAGTGCACGGGGGCATCAGCCCCAGCATTTT. This encodes CSASARGHQPQHF.

This clonotype appeared a few times. The junction differs from germline at one of its ends, possibly a read error. The CDR3 DNA follows: TGTGCCAGCAGTCACTCGACTAGCGGTTACAATGAGCAGTTCTTC. Translation: CASSHSTSGYNEQFF. This rearrangement joins TRBV6-2 or TRBV6-3 to TRBJ2-1, with 9 bases identical to TRBD2. The CDR3 spans 15 residues. Per germline, CDR1 MNHEY and CDR2 SVGEGT.

This clonotype occurred once. A read error may produce the germline difference seen at one junction end. The gene calls are TRBV7-6 and TRBJ2-2; D is perhaps TRBD2 (5 bases). Germline CDR1 and CDR2: SGHVS and FNYEAQ. CDR3 length: 14 residues. Here the CDR3 reads CANSLALSTGELFF. In DNA form, the CDR3 reads TGTGCCAACAGCTTAGCGCTCAGCACCGGGGAGCTGTTTTTT.

The sample holds many counts of this clonotype. A much larger clone sits a single nucleotide away, making a read error possible. The chain links TRBV20-1 to TRBJ2-5; 8 bases map to TRBD2. Germline-derived CDR1 and CDR2 are DFQATT and SNEGSKA (reference sequence). This CDR3 is built from 16 residues. V lost 4 bases, J lost 5 bases, and 15 bases stayed unmatched. This CDR3 is CSAISGLATSGETQYF. DNA for the CDR3: TGCAGTGCTATTTCAGGACTAGCAACGTCTGGCGAGACCCAGTACTTC.

This clonotype came up a few times. A read error may account for a junction end that differs from germline. The genes are TRBV6-5 and TRBJ2-5, with D tentatively TRBD2 (5 bases). CDR3 length equals 18 residues. From germline, CDR1 is MNHEY and CDR2 SVGAGI. CDR3 sequence reads: CASSHSRWEPTLQETQYF. The CDR3 nucleotides read TGTGCCAGCAGTCACTCGAGGTGGGAGCCAACGTTACAAGAGACCCAGTACTTC.

This clonotype was recorded only once. An end of the junction does not agree with germline; a read error may underlie this. The chain carries TRBV19 and TRBJ2-6, with 13 bases that match TRBD2. Per the germline V gene, CDR1 is LNHDA and CDR2 is SQIVND (reference sequence). The CDR3 is 19 amino acids. CDR3 DNA: TGTGCCAGTAACATACAGGGACTAGCGGGGAACTCTGGGGCCAACGCCCTGACTTTC. This translates into CASNIQGLAGNSGANALTF.

This clonotype appeared many times. CDR3 region: CASSLRLAGAAGGDNEQFF. The CDR3 coding sequence is TGCGCCAGCAGCTTAAGACTAGCGGGAGCCGCTGGAGGAGACAATGAGCAGTTCTTC. The chain couples TRBV5-1 to TRBJ2-1; 12 bases align to TRBD2. The V gene's germline CDR1 is SGHRS and CDR2 YFSETQ. The CDR3 extends over 19 amino acids. V was pared by 2 bases and J by 5 bases, with 14 bases of the junction left unmatched.

This clonotype occurred many times. The chain carries TRBV19 and TRBJ1-3; 9 bases agree with TRBD1. Trimming cost V 3 bases and J 2 bases; bases outside gene matches: 5. The CDR3 has 16 amino acids. Germline V gene lookup returns CDR1 LNHDA and CDR2 SQIVND (reference sequence). CDR3 residues: CASSIRDRVAGNTIYF. The CDR3 DNA follows: TGTGCCAGTAGTATCCGGGACAGGGTAGCTGGAAACACCATATATTTT.